A selection of T cell receptor beta chains follows, all from one sample in a study of glioma-infiltrating T cells. TCRdb used MiXCR to reprocess the multiplex PCR reads, holding one entry per CDR3 protein. The sample includes 150,000 or so distinct CDR3 sequences, around 40% of them seen just once. The sample comprised glioma tissue, nonneoplastic brain tissue, or PBMCs (not recorded which). Every receptor here comes from a human donor with low-grade glioma or glioblastoma, undergoing nonglioma brain surgery, or in good health (not recorded which). The CDR3 runs from the conserved cysteine through the conserved F or W. A D gene is named only where the DNA matches it firmly. Only part of the rows carry a size: once, few, many, or a class if the clone is expanded.

>TRBJ2-7|few|TRBD1|TRBV7-8
TGTGCCAGCAGCTTACTACCAAGGCGCCAGGGGGCCTACGAGCAGTACTTC
CASSLLPRRQGAYEQYF
>TRBJ2-1|few|NA|TRBV20-1
TGCAGTGCTAGAGATGGGCACAACAATGAGCAGTTCTTC
CSARDGHNNEQFF
>TRBJ1-1|NA|TRBD1|TRBV4-1
TGCGCCAGTACCTCAGGGGGCGTCAACACTGAAGCTTTCTTT
CASTSGGVNTEAFF
>TRBJ2-1|few|NA|TRBV12-3/TRBV12-4
TGTGCCAGCAGGTCGGGTCTGGAGCAGTTCTTC
CASRSGLEQFF
>TRBJ2-6|NA|NA|TRBV7-2
TGTGCCAGCAGCTTAGAGGGGTCTGGGGCCAACGTCCTGACTTTC
CASSLEGSGANVLTF
>TRBJ1-1|NA|NA|TRBV19
TGTGCCAGTAGTATGGGGACTCATACTGAAGCTTTCTTT
CASSMGTHTEAFF
>TRBJ1-2|many|TRBD1|TRBV6-1
TGTGCCAGCAGTACCGACAGGGAGTGGAGCTACACCTTC
CASSTDREWSYTF
>TRBJ1-2|few|NA|TRBV6-1
TGTGCCAGCAGTATGACAACTAGTTCCCTCTATGGCTACACCTTC
CASSMTTSSLYGYTF
>TRBJ1-5|NA|NA|TRBV20-1
TGCAGTGCTCCAAGGGTCGACGGGCCCCAGCATTTT
CSAPRVDGPQHF
>TRBJ1-6|many|NA|TRBV27
TGTGCCAGCAGCCCGACAGTCCTTAATAATTCACCCCTCCACTTT
CASSPTVLNNSPLHF
>TRBJ2-1|NA|NA|TRBV9
TGTGCCAGCAGCGTAGTTCAGCAACCCTCCTACAATGAGCAGTTCTTC
CASSVVQQPSYNEQFF
>TRBJ1-3|few|NA|TRBV6-1
TGTGCCAGCAGTGCCTGGGAAGCCGGAAACACCATATATTTT
CASSAWEAGNTIYF
>TRBJ1-4|few|NA|TRBV28
TGTGCCAGCACCACTGATTGGACGGGCAATGAAAAACTGTTTTTT
CASTTDWTGNEKLFF
>TRBJ1-1|NA|NA|TRBV20-1
TGCAGTGCTAGAGACGCCCGAGTGAACACTGAAGCTTTCTTT
CSARDARVNTEAFF
>TRBJ2-7|few|TRBD1|TRBV27
TGTGCCAGCAGCGGCCGGGGACAGGCATCTTACGAGCAGTACTTC
CASSGRGQASYEQYF
>TRBJ1-2|NA|NA|TRBV27
TGTGCCAGCAGTCCCGGGAACAGAAACTATGGCTACACCTTC
CASSPGNRNYGYTF
>TRBJ1-1|few|TRBD1|TRBV6-1
TGTGCCAGCAGGAGCCTAGGGACAGCCCATGGGGCTGAAGCTTTCTTT
CASRSLGTAHGAEAFF
>TRBJ1-1|NA|NA|TRBV24-1
TGTGCCACCAAGTGTGAGCAGAGAAACACTGAAGCTTTCTTT
CATKCEQRNTEAFF
>TRBJ1-4|NA|NA|TRBV4-3
TGCGCCAGCAGCCAAGGTCGACCCCAATGGAGAACTAATGAAAAACCGTTTTTT
CASSQGRPQWRTNEKPFF
>TRBJ1-3|NA|NA|TRBV12-3/TRBV12-4
TGTGCCAGCGCCCGTAATCAGGGCTCTGGAAACACCATATATTTT
CASARNQGSGNTIYF
>TRBJ1-1|NA|NA|TRBV6-2/TRBV6-3
TGTGCCAGCAGTTACAGAAGCACGAACACTGAAGCTTTCTTT
CASSYRSTNTEAFF
>TRBJ2-3|NA|NA|TRBV24-1
TGTGCCACCAGTGATTTCCCCCCGGGTTTCACAGATACGCAGTATTTT
CATSDFPPGFTDTQYF
>TRBJ2-2|NA|NA|TRBV7-9
TGTGCCAGCCCAAGCGGCCCTAACACCGGGGAGCTGTTTTTT
CASPSGPNTGELFF
>TRBJ2-1|NA|TRBD2|TRBV27
TGTGCCAGCAGCCAACTAGCGGGGGAGCGTGAGCAGTTCTTC
CASSQLAGEREQFF
>TRBJ2-3|NA|NA|TRBV20-1
TGCAGTGCTACCCTCTATGGGACCCAAATCGAGAGCACAGATACGCAGTATTTT
CSATLYGTQIESTDTQYF
>TRBJ2-1|NA|TRBD2|TRBV10-3
TGTGCCATCAGTAGGCTAGCGGGGGGCAATGAGCAGTTCTTC
CAISRLAGGNEQFF
>TRBJ2-7|few|TRBD2|TRBV6-1
TGTGCCGTGGAGACTAGCGCCTACGAGCAGTACTTC
CAVETSAYEQYF
>TRBJ1-2|NA|NA|TRBV20-1
TGCAGTGCTAGGAGTCGGCAGTTCTATGGCTACACCTTC
CSARSRQFYGYTF
>TRBJ2-7|NA|TRBD2|TRBV24-1
TGTGCCACCAGTGACAGCGGGAAAAGCTCCTACGAGCAGTACTTC
CATSDSGKSSYEQYF
>TRBJ2-5|few|NA|TRBV20-1
TGCAGTGCTAGAGATTTCGGCCAGGCGGTAGAGACCCAGTACTTC
CSARDFGQAVETQYF
>TRBJ2-3|few|TRBD2|TRBV28
TGTGCCAGCAGTTTTTCACCGGGACTAGCGGGAACTGATACGCAGTATTTT
CASSFSPGLAGTDTQYF
>TRBJ1-3|NA|NA|TRBV20-1
TGCAGTGCTAGAGATAGGCCTAGGGCCAATAACCCGGGAAACACCATATATTTT
CSARDRPRANNPGNTIYF
>TRBJ2-7|NA|NA|TRBV4-2
TGTGCCAGCAGCCAAGGACAAGGGGTCGACGAGCAGTACTTC
CASSQGQGVDEQYF
>TRBJ2-1|NA|TRBD2|TRBV7-9
TGTGCCAGCAGCCAGGTAGCGGGGGGGAGCAATGAGCAGTTCTTC
CASSQVAGGSNEQFF
>TRBJ2-7|few|NA|TRBV4-1
TGCGCCAGCAGCCAAAAGTGGGGCTCCTACGAGCAGTACTTC
CASSQKWGSYEQYF
>TRBJ2-5|NA|NA|TRBV18
TGTGCCAGCTCACCAGCCACAGGGTTTGGGGAGACCCAGTACTTC
CASSPATGFGETQYF
>TRBJ2-2|once|TRBD2|TRBV20-1
TGCAGTGCCAGGACTAGCGGGGGGCTGGGGACCGGGGAGCTGTTTTTT
CSARTSGGLGTGELFF
>TRBJ1-5|NA|NA|TRBV6-1
TGTGCCAGCGCTCGTCGAAGGGGGATAGGGCAGCCCCAGCATTTT
CASARRRGIGQPQHF
>TRBJ1-5|few|NA|TRBV6-1
TGTGCCAGCAGTTATGACAGGTCTAATCAGCCCCAGCATTTT
CASSYDRSNQPQHF